Sequencing of this T cell receptor beta chain was carried out in a study of blood T cells in healthy people across ages (dated by TCRdb to about 2015). At the level of the whole study: In model experiments, roughly one uniquely barcoded TCR beta cDNA molecule per two T cells was captured by template switching. Age-related changes in TCR beta repertoire diversity were measured in the study by deep sequencing normalized with unique cDNA molecular identifiers. Donors were grouped into four age groups: young (average approximately 15 years), middle-aged (39), aged (around 60) and long-lived (approximately 78). The study analyzed two additional independent replicas of 1 million unique cDNA reads from the same blood draw for two donors, one aged 18 to 29 and one aged 80 or older.

As to this clonotype: Its specific antigen is unknown. Per-base qualities were not stored, and no clone one base away is much larger.

CDR1 and CDR2 (ENHRY, SYGVKD) derive from the germline V gene. The CDR3 measures 14 amino acids from cysteine to phenylalanine. CDR3 DNA only is kept here, 42 bases in frame from base 1. V and J lose 10 bases and 5 bases, and a span of 20 bases separates them. Libraries were constructed by 5' RACE. Instrument on record: Illumina HiSeq 2500. A second roughly 6 to 12 cycle PCR used a sample-barcoded 5' primer and a J-beta primer mix. A unique molecular identifier was introduced onto each TCR beta cDNA molecule by a template-switch 5' adaptor carrying 12 random nucleotides. Each sample yielded at least 2.5 million CDR3-containing paired-end reads. All of the RNA was converted into first-strand cDNA using the Mint cDNA synthesis kit, with a TRBC-specific oligonucleotide serving as the primer. After uracil-DNA glycosylase treatment, a first 18-cycle PCR used universal primers M1SS and BC2_uni_R on all cDNA. As for the original processing: Each sample was normalized by randomly selecting 1 million high-quality reads, each carrying a distinct molecular identifier. Instead of being binned into consensus sequences, reads that shared molecular identifiers were thrown out. MiTCR, with a Q25 quality threshold and the strictest error-elimination algorithm, was used for CDR3 identification, clonotype clustering and error correction. Lower-bound total TCR beta diversity was estimated with a nonparametric unseen species model using Euler transformation. Using fastp trimming at Q25 and MiXCR clonotype assembly, TCRdb reanalyzed the public sequencing data and kept in-frame beta chains. CDR3 protein duplicates are merged, each entry listing the most common genes and DNA. The authors' filters were not applied to this entry. In all, the sample holds about 780,000 distinct CDR3 sequences, and 20% to 30% of those were seen once. The ten most abundant clones make up over 2.5% of the sample.

General findings and caveats noted by the study authors: There was a strong correlation between observed TCR beta diversity and the percentage of naive T cells measured by flow cytometry. The CMV infection status of donors was not known, potentially confounding age-related changes in expanded clonotypes. Observed TCR beta diversity per million T cells fell roughly linearly with age, and a significant reduction was already apparent by age about 43. Estimates of total diversity based on one million sequenced T cells were considered lower bounds and underestimates. Compared with the aged group, the long-lived group had more naive CD4+ T cells, fewer expanded clones and increased TCR diversity, suggesting age selection. Because profiling used bulk unsorted PBMCs, naive and antigen-experienced compartments could not be compared conclusively.

Donors were a few dozen systemically healthy Caucasian individuals from Russia aged roughly 6 to 90 years. Each donor gave around 9 milliliters of peripheral blood, collected into EDTA-treated Vacutainer tubes. Ficoll-Paque density-gradient centrifugation was used to isolate PBMCs, with at least 7 million obtained per sample. Trizol reagent was used to extract total RNA from PBMCs, with at least 5 micrograms per sample. Naive CD45RAhigh/CD27high T cell percentages were measured by flow cytometry on a PBMC aliquot from every donor. The sample was also linked to a second study, of T cells of mothers and their children. From the second report: The donors were nine systemically healthy Caucasian individuals, made up of three mothers and their six children. cDNA synthesis consumed the entire amount of extracted RNA, loaded at around 1.4 ug RNA in each 15 ul reaction. In the second PCR, the M1S primer added sample barcodes and 2-4 random nucleotides. More than 8.5 million TCR beta CDR3 reads were obtained from each mother, and approximately 3 million reads were obtained from each child. Thymic selection similarly shapes TCR recombination output in related and unrelated pairs, with minor effect from inherited differences. Normalized repertoire overlap was always slightly but never significantly higher in related than unrelated mother-child pairs. With a sensitivity of around 97 clones per million clonotypes, no persistent microchimeric T cell clones were detected. To look for features that set related mother-child pairs apart from unrelated individuals, the researchers ran deep NGS to compare the TCR beta repertoires of mothers and children. The mean age was about 40 +/- 4 years for the mothers and 11 +/- 4 years for the children. Libraries were sequenced on Illumina HiSeq 2000 with 100+100 nt paired-end reads after adapter ligation with NEBNext reagents. To prevent cross-contamination, the mother and child libraries were prepared a month apart and were sequenced in separate runs. Between roughly 450,000 and 2,200,000 distinct TCR beta clonotypes were identified per donor. Naive TCR beta clonotypes were estimated from low-frequency clonotypes matched to each donor's FACS-determined naive share, without sorting.

The sequence was obtained from a boy aged 10-17 years in good health. The chain is made from TRBV10-3 and TRBJ2-5; 7 matching bases give a weak D call of TRBD1. Sequenced material: blood. The CDR3 is CATGQEGRGETQYF. The DNA sequence reads TGTGCCACCGGACAGGAGGGACGGGGGGAGACCCAGTACTTC.